This T cell receptor beta chain comes out of a study of T cell changes during pregnancy in multiple sclerosis. V shed 4 bases and J shed 1 base, with 7 bases lying between them. Germline CDR1 reads MRHNA; CDR2 reads SNTAGT. The CDR3 is 13 amino acids. Produced via immunoSEQ multiplex PCR; TCRdb's table is partial and in-frame only. The data contain 69,000 or so clones, roughly 91% of them singletons. The clonotype originates from a female donor in good health, enrolled as a control in a pregnancy study. The chain joins TRBV6-4 to TRBJ1-1; D gene ambiguous. Sequencing used CD4+ T cells from peripheral blood mononuclear cells, obtained in the third trimester of pregnancy. CDR3 DNA sequence: TGTGCCAGCAGTGCCTCGCGGAACACTGAAGCTTTCTTT. Encoded protein: CASSASRNTEAFF.